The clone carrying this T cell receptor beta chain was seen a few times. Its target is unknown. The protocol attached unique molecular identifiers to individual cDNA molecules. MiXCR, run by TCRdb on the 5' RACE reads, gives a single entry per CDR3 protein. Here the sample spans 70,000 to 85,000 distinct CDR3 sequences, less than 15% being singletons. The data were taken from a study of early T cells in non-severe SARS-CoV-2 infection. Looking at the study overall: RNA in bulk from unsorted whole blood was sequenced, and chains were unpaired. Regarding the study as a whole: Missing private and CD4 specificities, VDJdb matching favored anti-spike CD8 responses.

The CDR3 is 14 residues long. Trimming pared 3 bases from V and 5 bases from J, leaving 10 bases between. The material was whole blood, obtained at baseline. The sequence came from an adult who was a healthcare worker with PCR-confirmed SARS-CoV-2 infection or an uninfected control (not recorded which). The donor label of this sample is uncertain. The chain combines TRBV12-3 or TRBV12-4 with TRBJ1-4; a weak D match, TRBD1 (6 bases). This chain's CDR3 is CASSFQGYNEKLFF. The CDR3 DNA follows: TGTGCCAGCAGTTTTCAGGGGTACAATGAAAAACTGTTTTTT.